This section outlines one TCR beta chain sequence together with its context. What this receptor recognizes is not known. One base away there is no much larger clone; base qualities are not given. TCR beta chains were amplified from genomic DNA using the immunoSEQ hsTCRB kit. The immunoSEQ service sequenced the TCR beta libraries on an Illumina MiSeq instrument. On the authors' methods: Repertoire data were analyzed using the immunoSEQ Analyzer. This immuneACCESS table, as held by TCRdb, lists in-frame sequences with V and J called but not all clones. Of the missing ones, under half trace to an unresolved V gene in checked studies; the others have no known cause. The V and J calls and clone size come from that table; D and trimming were worked out from the DNA. The sample table shows around 43,000 clones, and about nine tenths are seen once. 4.5% of the sample is taken by the ten largest. This specimen belongs to a study of resident and recirculating memory T cells in vitiligo (dated by TCRdb to 2017 to 2018). Context from the whole study: For TCR beta sequencing, epidermis was obtained by shave biopsy from two lesional and two nonlesional sites, and PBMCs were also collected, from each of 3 stable vitiligo patients. Samples were homogenized without cell sorting just before genomic DNA extraction with the Qiagen DNeasy Blood & Tissue Kit. The goal of the human TCR beta sequencing was to check whether lesional vitiligo skin contained specific clones that differed from the clones found in nonlesional skin and blood. Findings and caveats that apply to the study as a whole: Because TCR sequences were not shared across biopsy sites or across patients, the findings suggest that different lesions are infiltrated by different T cell clones, a pattern described as private specificity. By overlap and correlation analysis, no significant repertoire overlap was shown between biopsies, even within a single patient, except for each lesion compared with itself. Working out how much the T cell clones identified in the vitiligo lesions and the human Trm versus Tcm pools each contribute will require future mechanistic studies. Clonality was not the same from one vitiligo lesion to another, and no unique dominant TCR clone turned up.

The germline V gene provides CDR1 SGHRS and CDR2 YFSETQ. Trimming costs V 2 bases and J 2 bases, and their ends lie 8 bases apart. The CDR3 measures 14 amino acids from cysteine to phenylalanine. CDR3 DNA only is kept here, 42 bases in frame from base 1. A patient's vitiligo counted as stable when the lesions had not changed at all during the previous 6 months. Stable patients also had to lack confetti depigmentation, a clinical sign of active vitiligo. Any patient who had received treatment in the previous three months was excluded. Ficoll density gradient centrifugation was used to isolate PBMCs from heparinized blood, after which the PBMCs were flash-frozen.

The sample was blood. The V and J genes are TRBV5-1 and TRBJ1-3, and the D gene may be TRBD1, 5 bases matching. This TCR came from a male donor with vitiligo. The CDR3 has the sequence CASSLGAAGNTIYF. The DNA sequence follows: TGCGCCAGCAGCTTAGGGGCCGCTGGAAACACCATATATTTT.